These 20 T cell receptor beta chains came from one sample sequenced in a study of blood T cell repertoires in COVID-19. This table comes from immunoSEQ multiplex PCR, and its TCRdb copy is limited to in-frame clones, with some not included. The top ten hold 0.85% to 1% of the sample, which has roughly 250,000 clones, around 83% seen once. Source material: peripheral blood. These receptors were taken from a man aged 40-49 years with acute or convalescent COVID-19.

The CDR3 DNA reads as TGTGCCAGCAGCCAAGAGAAACAGGGGGGCGGGTTAGGGACAGATACGCAGTATTTT. This codes for CASSQEKQGGGLGTDTQYF. This sequence joins TRBV4-2 and TRBJ2-3, with TRBD1 matching over 8 bases. J gave up 3 bases and V 0 bases, and 14 bases lay outside the gene matches. The CDR3 is made up of 19 amino acids. Per the germline V gene, CDR1 is LGHNA and CDR2 is YNFKEQ.

The J gene is TRBJ2-5, the V gene TRBV7-8; 9 nucleotides align to TRBD2. V was pared by 1 base and J by 8 bases, with 2 bases of the junction left unmatched. Per the germline V gene, CDR1 is SGHVS and CDR2 is FQNEAQ. This CDR3 has 13 amino acids. CDR3 loop: CASSLELAGTQYF. The CDR3 DNA follows: TGTGCCAGCAGCTTAGAACTAGCGGGTACCCAGTACTTC.

The gene calls are TRBV19 and TRBJ1-6; tentative D call: TRBD1 (6 bases). The V gene's germline CDR1 is LNHDA and CDR2 SQIVND (reference sequence). V lost 1 base and J 10 bases, leaving 8 bases between the germline ends. There are 13 residues in the CDR3. The CDR3: CASSIVRGSPLHF. CDR3 nucleotide sequence: TGTGCCAGTAGTATAGTCAGGGGCTCACCCCTCCACTTT.

This clone has a handful of counts. The sample holds other DNA sequences that translate to the same CDR3. The V call is TRBV19, the J call TRBJ1-1; weak D call: TRBD1 (6 bases). V was trimmed by 3 bases and J by 1 base, leaving 6 bases between them. Germline assignment: CDR1 LNHDA and CDR2 SQIVND (reference sequence). The CDR3 is 13 residues long. This chain's CDR3 is CASSIRGNTEAFF. CDR3 in DNA: TGTGCCAGTAGTATCAGGGGGAACACTGAAGCTTTCTTT.

This chain joins TRBV29-1 and TRBJ1-2; D is uncertain. Trimming took off 0 bases at V and 14 bases at J, with 19 bases between the two ends. Germline V gene data show CDR1 as SQVTM and CDR2 as ANQGSEA. This CDR3 is 13 amino acids long. The DNA of the CDR3 is TGCAGCGTTGAAGATGTAGAGCTTTCCAAGAGGACCTTC. Protein sequence: CSVEDVELSKRTF.

This chain joins TRBV5-1 and TRBJ2-6, with D possibly matching TRBD1 (6 bases). The CDR3 runs 16 residues. The germline V gene has CDR1 SGHRS and CDR2 YFSETQ. V lost 3 bases and J 2 bases, leaving 12 bases between the germline ends. The CDR3: CASSSDTGPGANVLTF. The CDR3 DNA follows: TGCGCCAGCAGCTCCGATACAGGGCCTGGGGCCAACGTCCTGACTTTC.

Comments on this clone: The sample contains more than one DNA sequence encoding this CDR3. The rearrangement links TRBV7-9 to TRBJ1-5; TRBD1 might be the D (6 bases). Trimming removed 3 bases from V and 0 bases from J, with 6 bases in between. The germline V gene has CDR1 SEHNR and CDR2 FQNEAQ (reference sequence). This CDR3 spans 14 amino acids. The CDR3 nucleotides read TGTGCCAGCAGCTTCAGGGGTAGCAATCAGCCCCAGCATTTT. This encodes CASSFRGSNQPQHF. Looking up the rest from reference TRBV7-9 and TRBJ1-5 gives the full variable domain: DTGVSQNPRHKITKRGQNVTFRCDPISEHNRLYWYRQTLGQGPEFLTYFQNEAQLEKSRLLSDRFSAERPKGSFSTLEIQRTEQGDSAMYLCASSFRGSNQPQHFGDGTRLSIL.

The V call is TRBV2, the J call TRBJ2-2, with D uncertain. Deletions cut 4 bases from V and 1 base from J, with 4 bases between. This CDR3 region has 13 residues. Germline values: CDR1 SNHLY, CDR2 FYNNEI. CDR3 in DNA: TGTGCCAGCAGTGGCGGGAACACCGGGGAGCTGTTTTTT. Its protein product is CASSGGNTGELFF. Using reference TRBV2 and TRBJ2-2 for the parts outside the CDR3, the full variable domain is EPEVTQTPSHQVTQMGQEVILRCVPISNHLYFYWYRQILGQKVEFLVSFYNNEISEKSEIFDDQFSVERPDGSNFTLKIRSTKLEDSAMYFCASSGGNTGELFFGEGSRLTVL.

The V gene is TRBV5-1, the J gene TRBJ1-5; 9 bases line up with TRBD1. The CDR3 has 15 residues. CDR1 SGHRS and CDR2 YFSETQ come from the germline V gene. The V segment lost 0 bases and the J segment 7 bases; nucleotides outside the gene matches: 5. The DNA of the CDR3 is TGCGCCAGCAGCTTGGAGCCGGGACAGGGCCAGCCCCAGCATTTT. Translating gives CASSLEPGQGQPQHF.

The chain couples TRBV10-3 to TRBJ2-3; 7 nucleotides align to TRBD2. Germline V lookup: CDR1 ENHRY, CDR2 SYGVKD. CDR3 size: 14 residues. V lost 0 bases to trimming and J lost 6 bases; unmatched junction nucleotides: 3. In DNA form, the CDR3 reads TGTGCCATCAGTGAGTCGCGGGGGAGCGATACGCAGTATTTT. Translation: CAISESRGSDTQYF.

This chain links TRBV5-8 with TRBJ2-3, with TRBD1 matching over 10 bases. Germline CDR1 and CDR2: SGHTS and YDEGEE. J was trimmed by 5 bases and V by 4 bases; bases with no gene match: 10. The CDR3 has 16 amino acids. The CDR3 bases are TGTGCCAGCAGCGTGTTTGGGACAGGGGCGATAGATACGCAGTATTTT. Its translation is CASSVFGTGAIDTQYF.

V usage is TRBV4-3 and J usage is TRBJ2-6, with a tentative D call TRBD1 (6 bases). V gave up 4 bases and J gave up 3 bases, with 10 bases separating them. This CDR3 comprises 15 residues. Per germline, CDR1 LGHNA and CDR2 YSLEER. CDR3 DNA sequence: TGCGCCAGCAGCCCGGACAGTGGTGGGGCCAACGTCCTGACTTTC. This encodes CASSPDSGGANVLTF.

The chain has TRBV5-1 and TRBJ1-4; 8 bases are shared with TRBD1. This CDR3 spans 15 amino acids. Trimming removed 4 bases from V and 3 bases from J; junction bases left unmatched: 5. Germline-derived CDR1 and CDR2 are SGHRS and YFSETQ. CDR3 residues: CASSAPTGANEKLFF. The DNA of the CDR3 is TGCGCCAGCAGCGCACCGACAGGGGCTAATGAAAAACTGTTTTTT.

The sample holds one count of this clone. The V gene is TRBV11-2, the J gene TRBJ1-3, with a possible D match to TRBD1 (5 bases). The CDR3 sequence is 16 residues long. Germline V gives CDR1 SGHAT, CDR2 FQNNGV. The V end lost 4 bases, the J end lost 4 bases, and 17 bases lay between the germline ends. CDR3 DNA sequence: TGTGCCAGCAGCTCATTGCTCAGGAGGGACGGAAACACCATATATTTT. The encoded protein is CASSSLLRRDGNTIYF.

The rearrangement links TRBV19 to TRBJ2-1, with 11 bases matching TRBD2. Per the germline V gene, CDR1 is LNHDA and CDR2 is SQIVND (reference sequence). Trimming removed 4 bases from V and 8 bases from J; junction bases left unmatched: 10. This CDR3 has 16 residues. CDR3 residues: CASSTILAGARDEQFF. The CDR3 region has the DNA TGTGCCAGTAGTACGATACTAGCGGGGGCCAGGGATGAGCAGTTCTTC.

The count of this clone is one. The V call is TRBV3-1 (or the pseudogene TRBV3-2), the J call TRBJ1-5, with D perhaps matching TRBD1 (6 bases). The CDR3 covers 15 residues. V was cut by 3 bases and J by 2 bases, with 11 bases left in between. Germline CDR1 LGHDT, CDR2 YNNKEL (reference sequence). The CDR3 protein is CASSQAGAGNQPQHF. CDR3 nucleotides: TGTGCCAGCAGCCAGGCGGGGGCCGGCAATCAGCCCCAGCATTTT.

The V and J genes are TRBV18 and TRBJ1-1; possibly TRBD1 for D (6 bases). The CDR3 sequence is 15 residues long. V was shortened by 4 bases and J by 0 bases, with 12 bases between the two germline ends. CDR1 is KGHSH and CDR2 is LQKENI in the germline V gene. The CDR3 loop is CASSQRGDMNTEAFF. DNA for the CDR3: TGTGCCAGCTCACAAAGAGGGGACATGAACACTGAAGCTTTCTTT. Using reference TRBV18 and TRBJ1-1 for the parts outside the CDR3, the full variable domain is NAGVMQNPRHLVRRRGQEARLRCSPMKGHSHVYWYRQLPEEGLKFMVYLQKENIIDESGMPKERFSAEFPKEGPSILRIQQVVRGDSAAYFCASSQRGDMNTEAFFGQGTRLTVV.

The V and J genes are TRBV3-1 (or the pseudogene TRBV3-2) and TRBJ2-7; tentative D call: TRBD2 (5 bases). The CDR3 extends over 14 amino acids. V was clipped by 1 base and J by 4 bases, with 11 bases between them. Germline loops: CDR1 LGHDT, CDR2 YNNKEL (reference sequence). CDR3 amino acids: CASSQAAADYEQYF. The CDR3 DNA reads as TGTGCCAGCAGCCAAGCAGCGGCGGATTACGAGCAGTACTTC.

The chain employs TRBV5-1 and TRBJ1-5; a weak D match, TRBD1 (5 bases). This CDR3 spans 15 amino acids. CDR1 is SGHRS and CDR2 is YFSETQ in the germline V gene. The V end was cut by 4 bases, the J end by 3 bases, with 14 bases between. This CDR3 reads CASSREGRDNQPQHF. The CDR3 region has the DNA TGCGCCAGCAGCCGGGAGGGCAGGGACAATCAGCCCCAGCATTTT.

The CDR3 spells CASKDRGYSPLHF. In nucleotides, the CDR3 is TGTGCCAGTAAGGACAGGGGTTATTCACCCCTCCACTTT. This chain joins TRBV19 and TRBJ1-6; TRBD1 matches at 9 bases. Germline CDR1 LNHDA, CDR2 SQIVND (reference sequence). This CDR3 contains 13 residues. V trimming: 7 bases; J trimming: 8 bases; junction bases outside the gene matches: 3.